A single sample is the source of the 30 T cell receptor beta chains below, sequenced in a study of shared clonotypes between healthy human individuals. The method was immunoSEQ multiplex PCR; TCRdb's version includes in-frame clones alone and lacks a portion of them. The sample comprises about 600,000 clones, roughly 79% of which are singletons, and approximately 12% rests with the top ten. Sequencing was done on a sample of PBMCs. Source of these receptors: a woman aged 40 to 49 in good health. Some clones in this sample may be carry-over from other donors' samples.

The rearrangement joins TRBV7-9 to TRBJ2-2, with 9 positions matching TRBD1. The CDR3 has 18 residues. V gave up 0 bases and J gave up 4 bases; unmatched junction bases: 9. Per the germline V gene, CDR1 is SEHNR and CDR2 is FQNEAQ (reference sequence). The CDR3 region is CASSLALDTGGSTGELFF. The DNA of the CDR3 is TGTGCCAGCAGCTTAGCCTTGGATACAGGGGGCAGCACCGGGGAGCTGTTTTTT.

The chain recombines TRBV4-1 with TRBJ1-4; 8 positions match TRBD1. The CDR3 covers 14 residues. J gave up 5 bases and V 3 bases, and 2 bases lay outside the gene matches. Per the germline V gene, CDR1 is MGHRA and CDR2 is YSYEKL. This CDR3 is CASSQTGVNEKLFF. Here the CDR3 DNA reads TGCGCCAGCAGCCAGACAGGGGTCAATGAAAAACTGTTTTTT.

This clone was recorded a few times. The V gene is TRBV2, the J gene TRBJ2-2, with D unclear. The V and J ends lost 5 bases and 2 bases respectively, with 6 bases between them. CDR1 and CDR2 (germline): SNHLY, FYNNEI. The CDR3 has 13 amino acids. The CDR3 DNA reads as TGTGCCAGCAGTTCAGCAAACACCGGGGAGCTGTTTTTT. Its protein is CASSSANTGELFF. Combining the CDR3 with reference TRBV2 and TRBJ2-2 gives the whole variable domain EPEVTQTPSHQVTQMGQEVILRCVPISNHLYFYWYRQILGQKVEFLVSFYNNEISEKSEIFDDQFSVERPDGSNFTLKIRSTKLEDSAMYFCASSSANTGELFFGEGSRLTVL.

The genes are TRBV6-5 and TRBJ2-5, with TRBD1 matching over 8 bases. This CDR3 is built from 13 residues. Losses at the gene ends were 8 bases for V and 4 bases for J; bases not matched to a gene: 6. From germline, CDR1 is MNHEY and CDR2 SVGAGI. In DNA, the CDR3 is TGTGCCAGCGCCCCCAGGGGGCCAGAGACCCAGTACTTC. This codes for CASAPRGPETQYF.

The genes are TRBV9 and TRBJ2-3, with D perhaps being TRBD1 or TRBD2 (6 bases each). Germline V lookup: CDR1 SGDLS, CDR2 YYNGEE. CDR3 length equals 15 residues. The V gene lost 3 bases and the J gene lost 6 bases, with 17 bases spanning the gap. The CDR3 region is CASSAYAGGSDTQYF. CDR3 nucleotide sequence: TGTGCCAGCAGCGCGTATGCCGGGGGCTCGGATACGCAGTATTTT.

The chain couples TRBV19 to TRBJ2-7; 12 nucleotides line up with TRBD2. The CDR3 spans 15 residues. Germline-derived CDR1 and CDR2 are LNHDA and SQIVND (reference sequence). Trimming at V came to 6 bases and at J to 1 base, leaving 4 bases not matched to a gene. In nucleotides, the CDR3 is TGTGCCAGTAGCACTAGCGGGAGGACGTCCTACGAGCAGTACTTC. Translation: CASSTSGRTSYEQYF.

The chain employs TRBV5-1 and TRBJ2-7, with D possibly being TRBD2 (6 bases). Germline CDR1 is SGHRS and CDR2 is YFSETQ. The CDR3 runs to 15 residues. Deletions cut 4 bases from V and 5 bases from J, with 19 bases between. This CDR3 is CASSLPLGGTNEQYF. CDR3 DNA: TGCGCCAGCAGCCTACCACTGGGCGGGACGAACGAGCAGTACTTC.

V is TRBV28 and J is TRBJ1-1; D uncertain. The V end lost 5 bases, the J end lost 1 base, and 14 bases lay between the germline ends. The germline V gene has CDR1 MDHEN and CDR2 SYDVKM. The CDR3 extends over 15 amino acids. CDR3 coding DNA: TGTGCCAGCAGTCCCTGGACTCGGGGGAACACTGAAGCTTTCTTT. It translates to CASSPWTRGNTEAFF.

The genes are TRBV9 and TRBJ2-2, with a possible D match to TRBD2 (6 bases). V gave up 3 bases and J gave up 0 bases, with 12 bases separating them. Germline values: CDR1 SGDLS, CDR2 YYNGEE. The CDR3 runs to 16 residues. The CDR3 DNA reads TGTGCCAGCAGCGCCGGACCGGGAGCGAACACCGGGGAGCTGTTTTTT. Translated: CASSAGPGANTGELFF.

The genes are TRBV18 and TRBJ2-7, with 8 bases lining up with TRBD1. The CDR3 is 15 residues long. Trimming at V came to 4 bases and at J to 2 bases, leaving 7 bases not matched to a gene. Germline V gene sequence: CDR1 KGHSH, CDR2 LQKENI. The CDR3 loop is CASSRGTGTTYEQYF. CDR3 nucleotides: TGTGCCAGCTCACGAGGGACAGGAACAACCTACGAGCAGTACTTC.

The rearrangement joins TRBV9 to TRBJ2-7; D remains ambiguous. The length of the CDR3 is 14 residues. With 0 bases removed from V and 5 bases from J, the gap between germline ends came to 12 bases. Looked up from germline, CDR1 is SGDLS and CDR2 is YYNGEE. The DNA for the CDR3 is TGTGCCAGCAGCGTAGGCCCCAAAGTTGACGAGCAGTACTTC. Its translation: CASSVGPKVDEQYF.

The gene calls are TRBV11-2 and TRBJ1-6; TRBD1 matches at 7 bases. In germline, CDR1 is SGHAT, CDR2 FQNNGV. The length of the CDR3 is 14 residues. Trimming took 5 bases from V and 8 from J; bases not matched to a gene: 6. This CDR3 is CASSQTGADSPLHF. The CDR3 DNA reads TGTGCCAGCAGCCAAACAGGGGCGGATTCACCCCTCCACTTT.

The chain couples TRBV7-2 to TRBJ1-4; D perhaps matches TRBD1 (5 bases). V was trimmed by 1 base and J by 6 bases, leaving 12 bases between them. This CDR3 is 15 amino acids long. The germline CDR1 and CDR2 sequences are SGHTA and FQGNSA. This CDR3 is CASSLVTGSDEKLFF. CDR3 sequence (DNA): TGTGCCAGCAGCTTAGTAACAGGTTCGGATGAAAAACTGTTTTTT. Filled out from reference TRBV7-2 and TRBJ1-4, the complete variable domain reads GAGVSQSPSNKVTEKGKDVELRCDPISGHTALYWYRQSLGQGLEFLIYFQGNSAPDKSGLPSDRFSAERTGGSVSTLTIQRTQQEDSAVYLCASSLVTGSDEKLFFGSGTQLSVL.

The genes are TRBV5-1 and TRBJ2-3; D tentatively reads TRBD1 or TRBD2 (5 bases each). Germline V gene sequence: CDR1 SGHRS, CDR2 YFSETQ. With 3 bases removed from V and 2 bases from J, the gap between germline ends came to 13 bases. The CDR3 runs 15 residues. CDR3 coding DNA: TGCGCCAGCAGCTCCCAAGGGACCTTCACAGATACGCAGTATTTT. Amino acids: CASSSQGTFTDTQYF.

Comments on this clone: One end of the junction fails to match germline, which may point to a read error. The rearrangement links TRBV7-3 to TRBJ1-1; no clear D. The CDR3 covers 13 residues. Germline lookup yields CDR1 SGHTA and CDR2 FQGTGA. The CDR3 nucleotides are TGCGCCAGCAGCTCGACTGCCCACACTGAAGCTTTCTTT. Amino acid sequence: CASSSTAHTEAFF.

This sequence joins TRBV7-2 and TRBJ1-2; maybe TRBD1 (5 bases). V lost 5 bases and J 4 bases, leaving 14 bases between the germline ends. Germline loops: CDR1 SGHTA, CDR2 FQGNSA. The CDR3 length is 14 residues. The CDR3 sequence: CASSGGRTLYGYTF. The CDR3 coding sequence is TGTGCCAGCAGCGGGGGACGGACCCTCTATGGCTACACCTTC.

Only one count was recorded for this clone. CDR3 region: CASGPPDAQYF. Written as DNA, the CDR3 is TGTGCCAGCGGGCCCCCCGATGCGCAGTATTTT. V gene TRBV9 combines with J gene TRBJ2-3; the D is unclear. In germline, CDR1 is SGDLS, CDR2 YYNGEE. The CDR3 has 11 amino acids. Between the trimmed V and J ends, which lost 7 bases and 10 bases, there was a span of 13 bases.

This chain joins TRBV13 and TRBJ1-5; D gene unclear. The V end lost 4 bases, the J end lost 0 bases, and 7 bases lay between the germline ends. This CDR3 spans 14 amino acids. From germline, CDR1 is PRHDT and CDR2 FYEKMQ (reference sequence). In DNA, the CDR3 is TGTGCCAGCAGCTACGGATATAGCAATCAGCCCCAGCATTTT. Amino acids: CASSYGYSNQPQHF.

The chain employs TRBV5-1 and TRBJ2-2; TRBD2 might be the D (6 bases). Germline CDR1 is SGHRS and CDR2 is YFSETQ. The CDR3 length is 15 residues. Between the trimmed V and J ends, which lost 4 bases and 1 base, there was a span of 11 bases. CDR3 protein: CASSRGLGNTGELFF. CDR3 in DNA: TGCGCCAGCAGCAGGGGACTGGGGAACACCGGGGAGCTGTTTTTT.

V usage is TRBV5-1 and J usage is TRBJ2-7; the match to TRBD2 covers 8 bases. CDR3 length equals 14 residues. V lost 0 bases and J lost 3; bases outside the gene matches: 2. Looked up from germline, CDR1 is SGHRS and CDR2 is YFSETQ. CDR3 protein: CASSLGSGSYEQYF. For the CDR3, the DNA is TGCGCCAGCAGCTTGGGGAGCGGGAGCTACGAGCAGTACTTC. The whole variable domain, filled in from reference TRBV5-1 and TRBJ2-7, reads KAGVTQTPRYLIKTRGQQVTLSCSPISGHRSVSWYQQTPGQGLQFLFEYFSETQRNKGNFPGRFSGRQFSNSRSEMNVSTLELGDSALYLCASSLGSGSYEQYFGPGTRLTVT.

J is TRBJ2-3 and V is TRBV4-1; 8 nucleotides align to TRBD1. The CDR3 consists of 14 residues. The germline V gene encodes CDR1 MGHRA and CDR2 YSYEKL. V lost 5 bases, J lost 4 bases, and 5 bases stayed unmatched. The CDR3 spells CASSTGQGADTQYF. In DNA, the CDR3 is TGCGCCAGCAGCACCGGACAGGGTGCAGATACGCAGTATTTT.

As regards this clone: A junction boundary mismatches the germline segment, possibly from a read error. Other DNA sequences in the same sample also yield this CDR3. The chain links TRBV6-4 to TRBJ2-6, with D tentatively TRBD1 (5 bases). CDR3 length: 14 residues. The germline V gene encodes CDR1 MRHNA and CDR2 SNTAGT. DNA for the CDR3: TGTGCCAGCAGCGCCGACTCTGGGGCCAACGTCCTGACCTTC. Its protein product is CASSADSGANVLTF.

This chain links TRBV5-5 with TRBJ1-4; 7 bases agree with TRBD1. The CDR3 contains 15 residues. The V gene end was trimmed by 4 bases and the J gene end by 5 bases; junction bases not matched to a gene: 8. Germline CDR1 SGHKS, CDR2 YYEKEE (reference sequence). The CDR3 nucleotides read TGTGCCAGCAGCCCCCGGACAGGTCAGAATGAAAAACTGTTTTTT. Translated: CASSPRTGQNEKLFF.

Remarks on this clone: One end of the junction varies from germline; a read error may be responsible. The chain couples TRBV7-7 to TRBJ2-1; 13 bases are shared with TRBD2. CDR1 is SSHAT, CDR2 FNYEAQ, per germline (reference sequence). There are 14 residues in the CDR3. The CDR3 nucleotides are TGTGCTAGCAGCCCGGGACTAGCGGGGAATGAGCAGTTCTTC. Protein: CASSPGLAGNEQFF.

CDR3: CASSSDLGQETQYF. The DNA for the CDR3 is TGTGCCAGCAGCTCTGACTTGGGGCAAGAGACCCAGTACTTC. The rearrangement links TRBV5-4 to TRBJ2-5, with D unresolved. CDR1 is SGHNT, CDR2 YYREEE, per germline (reference sequence). The CDR3 runs 14 residues. V gave up 3 bases and J gave up 2 bases, with 11 bases separating them.

In the case of this clone: Other DNA sequences from this sample encode an identical CDR3 as well. The chain links TRBV30 to TRBJ1-1, with D possibly matching TRBD1 (6 bases). V was clipped by 3 bases and J by 1 base, with 24 bases between them. The length of the CDR3 is 18 residues. In germline, CDR1 is GTSNPN, CDR2 SVGIG (reference sequence). The CDR3 region is CAWRLGGQLNRGNTEAFF. The CDR3 region has the DNA TGTGCCTGGAGGCTGGGAGGACAGCTGAATCGGGGGAACACTGAAGCTTTCTTT.

The chain is built from TRBV6-5 and TRBJ2-5; no reliable D call. With 2 bases removed from V and 5 bases from J, the gap between germline ends came to 12 bases. The CDR3 loop spans 14 amino acids. In germline, CDR1 is MNHEY, CDR2 SVGAGI. CDR3 sequence reads: CASSYTGPGETQYF. In nucleotides, the CDR3 is TGTGCCAGCAGTTACACCGGCCCCGGGGAGACCCAGTACTTC.

For this clone: A far bigger clonotype differs at one base, so this is likely a read error. The same CDR3 arises from other DNA sequences in this sample as well. This sequence joins TRBV2 and TRBJ1-1; unclear D gene. The CDR3 covers 10 residues. V lost 1 base and J 14 bases, leaving 8 bases between the germline ends. CDR1 SNHLY and CDR2 FYNNEI come from the germline V gene. The CDR3 DNA follows: TGTGCCAGCAGTGAAGTCGAATCCTTCTTT. This sequence encodes CASSEVESFF.

The genes are TRBV11-2 and TRBJ2-1, with 9 bases identical to TRBD1. Trimming removed 5 bases from V and 8 bases from J; junction bases left unmatched: 7. The CDR3 extends over 14 amino acids. Germline V gives CDR1 SGHAT, CDR2 FQNNGV. The CDR3 DNA reads TGTGCCAGCAGCCCGCCGGGACAGGGCTATGAGCAGTTCTTC. Translated, it gives CASSPPGQGYEQFF. The whole variable domain, remainder taken from reference TRBV11-2 and TRBJ2-1, is EAGVAQSPRYKIIEKRQSVAFWCNPISGHATLYWYQQILGQGPKLLIQFQNNGVVDDSQLPKDRFSAERLKGVDSTLKIQPAKLEDSAVYLCASSPPGQGYEQFFGPGTRLTVL.

J is TRBJ2-1 and V is TRBV19; a weak D match, TRBD1 (5 bases). With 4 bases removed from V and 6 bases from J, the gap between germline ends came to 16 bases. Germline-derived CDR1 and CDR2 are LNHDA and SQIVND (reference sequence). The CDR3 sequence is 15 residues long. In nucleotides, the CDR3 is TGTGCCAGTAGTACAGACAGTGCTAGTGGCAATGAGCAGTTCTTC. It encodes CASSTDSASGNEQFF.